The source of this TCR beta chain is a study of cytomegalovirus exposure and HLA in healthy donors. Points from the study as a whole: Donors were assumed by presence/absence analyses to have roughly uniform sequencing depth. Researchers reported from a later analysis that most CMV-associated TCR beta chains appeared HLA-restricted.

This clone was counted between two and nine times. The antigen remains undetermined. V shed 1 base, J shed 0 bases, and the junction held 5 bases outside the gene matches. The CDR3 is 16 amino acids. CDR1 and CDR2 from the germline V gene are MNHNS and SASEGT. The PCR contained 60 Vbeta and 13 Jbeta primers. Using immunoSEQ multiplex PCR, the repertoire was profiled, and TCRdb retains in-frame clones only, with some absent. The sample has around 150,000 clones; 65% to 85% are singletons. The source material was PBMCs. V usage is TRBV6-1 and J usage is TRBJ1-1, with 7 bases lining up with TRBD1. The receptor was derived from a man aged 50-59 years in good health and CMV-seronegative. The CDR3 loop reads CASSEGDRRMNTEAFF. The CDR3 bases are TGTGCCAGCAGTGAAGGGGACAGACGCATGAACACTGAAGCTTTCTTT.